Listed below are T cell receptor beta chains from one sample, sequenced in a study of shared clonotypes between healthy human individuals. Profiled with immunoSEQ multiplex PCR; TCRdb holds only in-frame clones, not every one. The sample holds some 2,100,000 clones, roughly 95% seen once. The sequencing input was naive CD4+ T cells sorted from blood. The receptor set was obtained from a man younger than 35 in good health. Both conserved end residues are part of each CDR3. The order of the fields is CDR3 protein, CDR3 DNA, J gene, clone size, CDR3 length, V gene, D gene. The D gene is left open where the match is weak. Clone size, where shown, is once, few, many, or a class for clones that have expanded.

CDR3aa: CASSLVPDSAYEQYF
CDR3nt: TGTGCCAGCAGCTTAGTCCCGGACAGTGCCTACGAGCAGTACTTC
j_gene: TRBJ2-7
abundance: -
len: 15
v_gene: TRBV7-2
d_gene: -

CDR3aa: CATSRDRTAYGYTF
CDR3nt: TGTGCCACCAGCAGAGACCGGACAGCCTATGGCTACACCTTC
j_gene: TRBJ1-2
abundance: -
len: 14
v_gene: TRBV15
d_gene: -

CDR3aa: CSVEEQGRATEAFF
CDR3nt: TGCAGCGTTGAAGAACAGGGTCGGGCCACTGAAGCTTTCTTT
j_gene: TRBJ1-1
abundance: -
len: 14
v_gene: TRBV29-1
d_gene: -

CDR3aa: CASSEGLAGGHFQETQYF
CDR3nt: TGCGCCAGCAGTGAGGGTCTAGCGGGGGGTCATTTCCAAGAGACCCAGTACTTC
j_gene: TRBJ2-5
abundance: -
len: 18
v_gene: TRBV10-1
d_gene: TRBD2

CDR3aa: CASSDDISAGVYEQYF
CDR3nt: TGTGCCAGCTCAGACGACATCTCCGCGGGGGTCTACGAGCAGTACTTC
j_gene: TRBJ2-7
abundance: -
len: 16
v_gene: TRBV18
d_gene: TRBD2

CDR3aa: CASSLDGTSGYGYTF
CDR3nt: TGTGCCAGCAGCTTGGATGGGACCTCTGGCTATGGCTACACCTTC
j_gene: TRBJ1-2
abundance: -
len: 15
v_gene: TRBV5-4
d_gene: -

CDR3aa: CAWGGSPYEQYF
CDR3nt: TGTGCCTGGGGGGGGAGTCCCTACGAGCAGTACTTC
j_gene: TRBJ2-7
abundance: -
len: 12
v_gene: TRBV30
d_gene: -

CDR3aa: CASSKEPVREQYF
CDR3nt: TGTGCCAGCAGCAAAGAGCCGGTACGCGAGCAGTACTTC
j_gene: TRBJ2-7
abundance: -
len: 13
v_gene: TRBV21-1
d_gene: -

CDR3aa: CSVEAGGNEQYF
CDR3nt: TGCAGCGTTGAAGCGGGGGGCAACGAGCAGTACTTC
j_gene: TRBJ2-7
abundance: -
len: 12
v_gene: TRBV29-1
d_gene: -

CDR3aa: CASLLDRDGYTF
CDR3nt: TGTGCCAGCCTACTGGACAGGGACGGCTACACCTTC
j_gene: TRBJ1-2
abundance: -
len: 12
v_gene: TRBV2
d_gene: TRBD1

CDR3aa: CASSLEAGMTEAFF
CDR3nt: TGTGCCAGCAGCTTAGAAGCAGGGATGACTGAAGCTTTCTTT
j_gene: TRBJ1-1
abundance: -
len: 14
v_gene: TRBV7-2
d_gene: -

CDR3aa: CAWSVASGGAHTQYF
CDR3nt: TGTGCCTGGAGTGTAGCTAGCGGGGGGGCCCATACGCAGTATTTT
j_gene: TRBJ2-3
abundance: -
len: 15
v_gene: TRBV30
d_gene: TRBD2

CDR3aa: CASSFVGQGEQYF
CDR3nt: TGTGCCAGCAGCTTCGTGGGTCAAGGCGAGCAGTACTTC
j_gene: TRBJ2-7
abundance: -
len: 13
v_gene: TRBV5-5
d_gene: -

CDR3aa: CASSLTGGLVRHQPQHF
CDR3nt: TGTGCCAGCAGTTTAACAGGGGGGCTCGTCAGACATCAGCCCCAGCATTTT
j_gene: TRBJ1-5
abundance: once
len: 17
v_gene: TRBV28
d_gene: TRBD1

CDR3aa: CSVPGGIGGTGELFF
CDR3nt: TGCAGCGTCCCAGGGGGCATAGGTGGCACCGGGGAGCTGTTTTTT
j_gene: TRBJ2-2
abundance: -
len: 15
v_gene: TRBV29-1
d_gene: TRBD1

CDR3aa: CASSFGREKETQYF
CDR3nt: TGCGCCAGCAGCTTCGGCCGTGAAAAAGAGACCCAGTACTTC
j_gene: TRBJ2-5
abundance: -
len: 14
v_gene: TRBV5-1
d_gene: -

CDR3aa: CATSRDLDSMRSPLHF
CDR3nt: TGTGCCACCAGCAGAGATCTGGACAGCATGAGATCACCCCTCCACTTT
j_gene: TRBJ1-6
abundance: -
len: 16
v_gene: TRBV15
d_gene: -

CDR3aa: CASSYSRGGRPNEQFF
CDR3nt: TGTGCCAGCAGTTACTCGAGGGGGGGTCGGCCAAATGAGCAGTTCTTC
j_gene: TRBJ2-1
abundance: once
len: 16
v_gene: TRBV6-5
d_gene: -

CDR3aa: CASSPGTGNEAFF
CDR3nt: TGTGCCAGCTCACCAGGGACAGGGAATGAAGCTTTCTTT
j_gene: TRBJ1-1
abundance: -
len: 13
v_gene: TRBV18
d_gene: TRBD1

CDR3aa: CASRQESTDTQYF
CDR3nt: TGTGCCAGCAGACAGGAGTCCACAGATACGCAGTATTTT
j_gene: TRBJ2-3
abundance: -
len: 13
v_gene: TRBV2
d_gene: -

CDR3aa: CASSLKGWGVEAYEQYF
CDR3nt: TGCGCCAGCAGCCTTAAAGGGTGGGGGGTTGAGGCCTACGAGCAGTACTTC
j_gene: TRBJ2-7
abundance: once
len: 17
v_gene: TRBV4-1
d_gene: -

CDR3aa: CASRELAGGQGEQFF
CDR3nt: TGTGCCAGTAGAGAACTAGCGGGAGGGCAGGGTGAGCAGTTCTTC
j_gene: TRBJ2-1
abundance: -
len: 15
v_gene: TRBV19
d_gene: TRBD2

CDR3aa: CASSAGGRPDEQFF
CDR3nt: TGTGCCAGCTCCGCAGGGGGCAGGCCAGATGAGCAGTTCTTC
j_gene: TRBJ2-1
abundance: -
len: 14
v_gene: TRBV18
d_gene: TRBD1

CDR3aa: CASSSDRWNTGELFF
CDR3nt: TGTGCCAGCAGCTCCGACAGATGGAACACCGGGGAGCTGTTTTTT
j_gene: TRBJ2-2
abundance: -
len: 15
v_gene: TRBV7-2
d_gene: -

CDR3aa: CASRLAGTDTQYF
CDR3nt: TGCGCCAGCAGACTAGCAGGAACAGATACGCAGTATTTT
j_gene: TRBJ2-3
abundance: -
len: 13
v_gene: TRBV5-1
d_gene: -

CDR3aa: CASSSWGASTDTQYF
CDR3nt: TGTGCCAGCAGTTCATGGGGGGCTAGCACAGATACGCAGTATTTT
j_gene: TRBJ2-3
abundance: once
len: 15
v_gene: TRBV27
d_gene: -